The rows below give T cell receptor beta chains drawn from one sample of a study of cytomegalovirus exposure and HLA in healthy donors. TCRdb keeps only in-frame clones here, not all; method: immunoSEQ multiplex PCR. The top ten clones hold roughly 2.5% of a sample with about 130,000 clones, 75% to 85% of them seen once. Sequencing was performed on PBMCs. These receptors all stem from a man aged 45 to 65 in good health and CMV-seronegative. CDR3s include the opening cysteine and the closing phenylalanine or tryptophan. A D gene is named only where the DNA matches it firmly. Only part of the rows carry a size: once, few, many, or a class if the clone is expanded.

-	once	TRBV2	TRBJ2-7	CASNNPGGPYEQYF	TGTGCCAGCAATAATCCGGGGGGCCCCTACGAGCAGTACTTC
TRBD1	once	TRBV10-1	TRBJ1-2	CASSEGQGWGDTF	TGCGCCAGCAGTGAGGGACAGGGATGGGGCGACACCTTC
-	-	TRBV5-1	TRBJ2-3	CASSAGLRTDTQYF	TGCGCCAGCAGCGCTGGACTGCGCACAGATACGCAGTATTTT
TRBD1	-	TRBV5-1	TRBJ2-2	CASTTDRGRTGELFF	TGCGCCAGCACGACGGACAGGGGTAGGACCGGGGAGCTGTTTTTT
-	-	TRBV4-2	TRBJ1-5	CASSQGAGDQPQHF	TGTGCCAGCAGCCAAGGGGCGGGTGACCAGCCCCAGCATTTT
TRBD1	-	TRBV5-1	TRBJ1-2	CASSIQEGQGSGDTF	TGCGCCAGCAGCATTCAAGAGGGACAGGGGAGCGGGGACACCTTC
-	-	TRBV29-1	TRBJ1-1	CSVTVQSNTEAFF	TGCAGCGTTACCGTGCAGTCGAACACTGAAGCTTTCTTT
-	-	TRBV2	TRBJ1-4	CASSVNRFNEKLFF	TGTGCCAGCAGTGTAAACAGATTTAATGAAAAACTGTTTTTT
-	-	TRBV7-9	TRBJ1-2	CASSLGLRGKNYGYTF	TGTGCCAGCAGCTTGGGTCTAAGGGGGAAGAACTATGGCTACACCTTC
TRBD1	few	TRBV4-1	TRBJ2-2	CASSQFPPGQLLGELFF	TGCGCCAGCAGCCAGTTTCCTCCGGGACAGTTATTGGGGGAGCTGTTTTTT
-	-	TRBV7-2	TRBJ1-4	CASSLVPNLSGEKLFF	TGTGCCAGCAGCTTAGTCCCCAATCTGAGCGGGGAAAAACTGTTTTTT
-	-	TRBV21-1	TRBJ1-4	CASSKGQGLATNEKLFF	TGTGCCAGCAGCAAAGGTCAGGGGCTTGCAACTAATGAAAAACTGTTTTTT
TRBD1	many	TRBV5-4	TRBJ1-2	CASSSPDRDRCYTF	TGTGCCAGCAGCTCCCCGGACCGGGACAGGTGCTACACCTTC
TRBD1	-	TRBV7-6	TRBJ1-5	CASSAGQGDQPQHF	TGTGCCAGCAGCGCCGGACAGGGCGATCAGCCCCAGCATTTT
TRBD1	few	TRBV6-1	TRBJ2-3	CASKDRVGTDTQYF	TGTGCCAGCAAGGACAGGGTGGGCACAGATACGCAGTATTTT
-	-	TRBV19	TRBJ1-2	CASSIWGDNYGYTF	TGTGCCAGTAGTATTTGGGGGGATAACTATGGCTACACCTTC
TRBD1	-	TRBV10-3	TRBJ2-1	CAISPYGQETYNEQFF	TGTGCCATCAGCCCGTACGGACAGGAGACCTACAATGAGCAGTTCTTC
-	-	TRBV4-2	TRBJ2-3	CASSPQAEATDTQYF	TGTGCCAGCAGCCCTCAAGCGGAGGCGACAGATACGCAGTATTTT
TRBD1	once	TRBV19	TRBJ2-7	CASSFGTGQAEYF	TGTGCCAGTAGTTTCGGGACAGGCCAGGCTGAGTACTTC
-	-	TRBV9	TRBJ2-7	CASSSGLLRGYEQYF	TGTGCCAGCAGCAGCGGACTTCTCCGAGGCTACGAGCAGTACTTC
-	-	TRBV2	TRBJ2-7	CASMETVTYEQYF	TGTGCCAGCATGGAGACAGTAACCTACGAGCAGTACTTC
TRBD1	-	TRBV5-1	TRBJ1-2	CASSLAQGGYGYTF	TGCGCCAGCAGCTTGGCGCAGGGGGGCTATGGCTACACCTTC
-	-	TRBV6-5	TRBJ2-7	CASSYSSPGYEQYF	TGTGCCAGCAGTTACTCCTCCCCAGGGTACGAGCAGTACTTC
-	-	TRBV4-3	TRBJ1-5	CASSQDPQAPDSNQPQHF	TGCGCCAGCAGCCAAGATCCTCAGGCCCCCGATAGCAATCAGCCCCAGCATTTT
-	-	TRBV2	TRBJ2-5	CASSVGVAFKTQYF	TGTGCCAGCAGTGTAGGGGTGGCCTTCAAGACCCAGTACTTC
TRBD2	-	TRBV5-1	TRBJ2-5	CASSPETSGGETQYF	TGCGCCAGCAGCCCCGAGACTAGCGGGGGAGAGACCCAGTACTTC
TRBD1	few	TRBV2	TRBJ2-7	CASRRSLDRADYEQYF	TGTGCCAGCCGACGTTCCCTTGACAGGGCCGACTACGAGCAGTACTTC
-	-	TRBV7-2	TRBJ1-2	CASSVYSNYGYTF	TGTGCCAGCAGCGTGTATTCCAACTATGGCTACACCTTC
-	-	TRBV2	TRBJ1-5	CAPRGGSSNQPQHF	TGTGCCCCCCGGGGAGGGTCATCCAATCAGCCCCAGCATTTT
-	few	TRBV6-5	TRBJ2-3	CASSPRGASTDTQYF	TGTGCCAGCAGCCCCCGGGGGGCGTCCACAGATACGCAGTATTTT
TRBD2	once	TRBV7-3	TRBJ2-1	CASSGPGSGGYNEQFF	TGTGCCAGCAGCGGACCCGGGAGCGGGGGTTACAATGAGCAGTTCTTC
-	-	TRBV18	TRBJ2-6	CASSELGAAGANVLTF	TGTGCCAGCTCGGAGTTAGGGGCGGCTGGGGCCAACGTCCTGACTTTC
TRBD1	-	TRBV5-6	TRBJ2-1	CASGFGTGLANEQFF	TGTGCCAGCGGATTCGGGACAGGGCTTGCCAATGAGCAGTTCTTC
TRBD1	-	TRBV9	TRBJ1-2	CASSMGQGELYGYTF	TGTGCCAGCAGCATGGGACAGGGAGAACTATATGGCTACACCTTC
-	-	TRBV5-6	TRBJ1-5	CASSLGSGRSQPQHF	TGTGCCAGCAGCTTGGGGTCAGGGAGGAGTCAGCCCCAGCATTTT
-	-	TRBV4-2	TRBJ1-1	CASSPDGYRGTEAFF	TGTGCCAGCAGCCCGGACGGATACCGGGGCACTGAAGCTTTCTTT
-	-	TRBV19	TRBJ2-7	CASSWVGGSPYEQYF	TGTGCCAGTAGCTGGGTCGGGGGTTCCCCCTACGAGCAGTACTTC
-	-	TRBV7-2	TRBJ2-5	CASSLWRETQYF	TGTGCCAGCAGCTTATGGCGGGAGACCCAGTACTTC